This T cell receptor (beta chain) came from a study of blood T cell repertoires in COVID-19. Study context: Samples came from the United States, Italy and Spain, spanning acute and convalescent COVID-19. From T cells, B-cell-depleted T cells, or PBMCs came the material, which was cDNA or gDNA.

Authors' methods: Amplification with reference gene primers provided the estimates of nucleated cell counts. Clones were read by immunoSEQ multiplex PCR, and TCRdb kept only the in-frame ones, dropping some. V, J and clone size reflect that table, while D and trimming were determined from the DNA. The table shows fewer than 400,000 clones, with around 83% occurring only once. CDR3 length equals 13 residues. After removal of 6 bases from V and 0 bases from J, the junction contained 4 bases not matched to a gene. CDR1 GTSNPN and CDR2 SVGIG come from the germline V gene (reference sequence). The sequence was collected from a man aged 25-45 years with active or convalescent COVID-19. The chain employs TRBV30 and TRBJ1-1, with 7 nucleotides matching TRBD1. Input material: peripheral blood. CDR3 sequence (DNA): TGTGCCTGCCTGACAGGGCTGAACACTGAAGCTTTCTTT. This sequence encodes CACLTGLNTEAFF.